The rows below give T cell receptor beta chains drawn from one sample of a study of cytomegalovirus exposure and HLA in healthy donors. Assay used: immunoSEQ multiplex PCR; TCRdb lists only in-frame clones, some missing. The sample comprises a few hundred thousand clones, around 81% of which are singletons, and around 8.3% rests with the top ten. Material for sequencing was PBMCs. Every receptor here comes from a woman in her sixties in good health and CMV-seropositive. Both conserved end residues are part of each CDR3. Some rows have no size entry. The others give once, few or many, or a class for an expanded clone.

TRBV29-1	once	TRBJ2-7	CSAIRRGSHEQYF
TRBV5-1	few	TRBJ2-3	CASSLSPQGGDTQYF
TRBV5-1	NA	TRBJ2-5	CASSRGTSGSGGETQYF
TRBV28	few	TRBJ2-7	CASSHSGRGTYEQYF
TRBV5-1	NA	TRBJ2-7	CASSLVASGSYEQYF
TRBV14	NA	TRBJ2-1	CASSQDPTSGYEQFF
TRBV10-3	NA	TRBJ1-2	CAISESGTANYGYTF
TRBV6-5	NA	TRBJ2-7	CASSYSARDPYEQYF
TRBV19	NA	TRBJ2-1	CASSITGGTNEQFF
TRBV10-3	NA	TRBJ2-5	CAIRGQGPAPQYF
TRBV2	NA	TRBJ2-7	CASRGATGAYEQYF
TRBV5-1	NA	TRBJ1-5	CASSLAGNQPQHF
TRBV27	NA	TRBJ2-2	CASSSIGASGRIGELFF
TRBV4-1	NA	TRBJ2-7	CASSLGLAAPYEQYF
TRBV5-6	once	TRBJ1-1	CASSLDTEAFF
TRBV28	NA	TRBJ2-1	CARGTAGDHNEQFF
TRBV28	NA	TRBJ2-7	CASSEDRVVYEQYF
TRBV30	NA	TRBJ2-1	CAWGGLAAPFRQFF
TRBV6-1	NA	TRBJ2-3	CASSVLAVDTQYF
TRBV30	NA	TRBJ2-7	CAWSYGLAEGF
TRBV7-3	NA	TRBJ2-7	CASSPGGGQALYEQYF
TRBV5-1	few	TRBJ2-2	CASSLDRPRGTGELFF
TRBV2	NA	TRBJ1-1	CASGSGTGRGGNTEAFF
TRBV5-1	NA	TRBJ2-3	CASSPTFAGSTDTQYF
TRBV5-4	NA	TRBJ1-2	CASSLLGQNYGYTF
TRBV7-2	NA	TRBJ2-1	CASSSSGTTYNEQFF
TRBV19	once	TRBJ2-4	CASSTPTVAKNIQYF
TRBV2	NA	TRBJ2-7	CASSWGLAGGYEQYF
TRBV4-2	NA	NA	CASSPRTGVDEQYF
TRBV21-1	NA	TRBJ2-7	CASSKGQGLSYEQYF
TRBV14	once	TRBJ2-1	CASSQVTVYNEQFF
TRBV7-9	NA	TRBJ1-1	CASSLGGANRAEAFF
TRBV5-1	NA	TRBJ2-5	CASSLPWTGQETQYF
TRBV6-5	NA	TRBJ2-5	CASIDRPGETQYF
TRBV4-2	NA	TRBJ1-3	CASSQGIGQVISGNTIYF
TRBV20-1	NA	TRBJ2-5	CSAHRETQYF
TRBV5-4	NA	TRBJ2-1	CASSSRPQGAQFF
TRBV28	NA	TRBJ2-2	CASSSSGGTTNTGELFF
TRBV5-1	NA	TRBJ1-1	CASSLGDRATTEAFF
TRBV27	NA	TRBJ1-1	CASSFDRLNTEAFF
TRBV11-3	NA	TRBJ2-5	CASSFTAGGGETQYF
TRBV7-3	once	TRBJ2-5	CASSSFSQETQYF
TRBV10-3	NA	TRBJ2-1	CAIKRETSSYNEQFF